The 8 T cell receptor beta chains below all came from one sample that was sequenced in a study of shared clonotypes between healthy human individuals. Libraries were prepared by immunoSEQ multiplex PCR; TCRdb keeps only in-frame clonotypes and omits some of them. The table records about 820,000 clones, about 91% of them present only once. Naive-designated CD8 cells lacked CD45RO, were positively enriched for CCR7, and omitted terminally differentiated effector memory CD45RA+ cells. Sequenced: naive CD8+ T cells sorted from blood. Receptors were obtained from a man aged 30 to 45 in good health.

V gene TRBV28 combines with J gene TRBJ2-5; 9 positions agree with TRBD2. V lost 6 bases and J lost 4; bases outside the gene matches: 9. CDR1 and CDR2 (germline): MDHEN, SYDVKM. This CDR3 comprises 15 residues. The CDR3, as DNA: TGTGCCAGCAGACACGGGATACTAGCGGGAGAGACCCAGTACTTC. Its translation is CASRHGILAGETQYF.

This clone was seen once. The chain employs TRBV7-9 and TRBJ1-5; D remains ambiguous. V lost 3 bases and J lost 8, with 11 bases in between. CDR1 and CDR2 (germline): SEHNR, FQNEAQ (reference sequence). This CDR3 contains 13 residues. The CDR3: CASSFLGSEPQHF. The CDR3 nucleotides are TGTGCCAGCAGCTTCCTAGGGTCGGAGCCCCAGCATTTT. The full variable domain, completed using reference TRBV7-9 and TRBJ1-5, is DTGVSQNPRHKITKRGQNVTFRCDPISEHNRLYWYRQTLGQGPEFLTYFQNEAQLEKSRLLSDRFSAERPKGSFSTLEIQRTEQGDSAMYLCASSFLGSEPQHFGDGTRLSIL.

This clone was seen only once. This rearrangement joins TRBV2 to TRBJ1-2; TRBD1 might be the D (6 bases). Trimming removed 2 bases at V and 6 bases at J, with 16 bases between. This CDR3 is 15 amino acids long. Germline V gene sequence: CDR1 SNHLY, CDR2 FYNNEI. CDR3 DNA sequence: TGTGCCAGCAGTGAAATGAGGCAGGGGAATAATGGCTACACCTTC. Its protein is CASSEMRQGNNGYTF.

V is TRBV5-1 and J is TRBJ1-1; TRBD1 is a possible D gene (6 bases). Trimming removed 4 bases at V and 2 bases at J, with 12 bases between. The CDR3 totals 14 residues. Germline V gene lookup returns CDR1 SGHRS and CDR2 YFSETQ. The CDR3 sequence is CASSLRGINTEAFF. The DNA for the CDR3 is TGCGCCAGCAGCCTGAGGGGGATCAACACTGAAGCTTTCTTT.

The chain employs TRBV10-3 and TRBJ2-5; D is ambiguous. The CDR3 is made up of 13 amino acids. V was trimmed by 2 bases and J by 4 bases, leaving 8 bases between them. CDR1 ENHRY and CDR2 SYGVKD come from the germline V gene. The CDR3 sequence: CAISETSGETQYF. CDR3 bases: TGTGCCATCAGTGAGACGTCTGGAGAGACCCAGTACTTC.

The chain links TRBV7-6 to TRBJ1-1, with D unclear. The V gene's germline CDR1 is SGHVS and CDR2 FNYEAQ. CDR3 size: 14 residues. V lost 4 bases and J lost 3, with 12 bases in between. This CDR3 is CASSSNQAHTEAFF. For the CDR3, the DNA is TGTGCCAGCAGCTCCAACCAGGCTCACACTGAAGCTTTCTTT.

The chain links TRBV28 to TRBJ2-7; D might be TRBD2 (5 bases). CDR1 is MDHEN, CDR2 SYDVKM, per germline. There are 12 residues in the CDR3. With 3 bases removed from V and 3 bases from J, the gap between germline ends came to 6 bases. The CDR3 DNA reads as TGTGCCAGCAGTTTTGAGGGCTACGAGCAGTACTTC. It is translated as CASSFEGYEQYF.

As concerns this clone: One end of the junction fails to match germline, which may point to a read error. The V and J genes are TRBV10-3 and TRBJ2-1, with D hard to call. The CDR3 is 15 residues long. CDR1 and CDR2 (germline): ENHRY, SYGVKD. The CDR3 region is CAISESPGPYDEQFF. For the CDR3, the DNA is TGTGCCATCAGTGAAAGTCCAGGTCCCTACGATGAGCAGTTCTTC.